Listed below are T cell receptor beta chains from one sample, sequenced in a study of blood T cell repertoires in COVID-19. Clones were sequenced by immunoSEQ multiplex PCR, and TCRdb holds only the in-frame ones, with some missing. The profile shows approximately 240,000 clones, more than 80% of them singletons. Sequencing used peripheral blood. The receptors stem from a human donor in a cohort sampled during active COVID-19. CDR3s include the opening cysteine and the closing phenylalanine or tryptophan. For some rows the clone size is stated as once, few or many, or as a class when expanded; others skip it.

V	J	size	length	CDR3
TRBV7-8	TRBJ2-3	NA	15	CASSLAGAGTDTQYF
TRBV15	TRBJ2-5	NA	16	CATSREDLGEGETQYF
TRBV19	TRBJ1-5	NA	16	CASSIDHANSNQPQHF
TRBV5-1	TRBJ2-7	NA	14	CASSLAQANYEQYF
TRBV28	TRBJ2-2	NA	14	CASRAWDTTGELFF
TRBV7-2	TRBJ2-2	NA	14	CASSPRLATGELFF
TRBV28	TRBJ2-3	NA	16	CASSLELNVGGDTQYF
TRBV19	TRBJ1-5	NA	16	CASSILGATPNQPQHF
TRBV2	TRBJ1-2	NA	14	CASSANPRDYGYTF
TRBV29-1	TRBJ2-2	NA	14	CSVGGSGTTGELFF
TRBV4-2	TRBJ1-6	NA	18	CASSPRLTASSYNSPLHF
TRBV30	TRBJ1-3	NA	16	CALARGRLSSGNTIYF
TRBV3-1/TRBV3-2	TRBJ1-2	NA	14	CASSQELRLHGYTF
TRBV3-1/TRBV3-2	TRBJ2-6	many	14	CASSPRSGANVLTF
TRBV5-4	TRBJ2-6	NA	19	CASSPARLAGVSGANVLTF
TRBV5-1	TRBJ2-7	NA	15	CASSLEGTGPNEQYF
TRBV5-6	TRBJ2-5	once	13	CASSFLYQETQYF
TRBV5-1	TRBJ2-1	NA	14	CASSLGQGYNEQFF
TRBV28	TRBJ2-3	NA	14	CASSFDSRTDTQYF
TRBV5-6	TRBJ2-7	NA	15	CASSLGGGPMGEQYF
TRBV3-1/TRBV3-2	TRBJ1-3	NA	12	CASSQTGNTIYF
TRBV7-8	TRBJ1-3	NA	15	CASRPLGANGNTIYF
TRBV21-1	TRBJ2-2	NA	14	CASSGGGAAGELFF
TRBV9	TRBJ1-3	NA	16	CASSGDLRNSGNTIYF
TRBV28	TRBJ1-1	NA	16	CASSETGVFRNTEAFF
TRBV27	TRBJ2-7	NA	18	CASSLRRLYGQGPYEQYF
TRBV5-1	TRBJ1-4	NA	14	CASSTGQPNEKLFF
TRBV18	TRBJ2-7	once	19	CASSPKTGKEYIASYEQYF
TRBV4-1	TRBJ2-3	NA	15	CASSQVGTGGDTQYF
TRBV25-1	TRBJ2-2	NA	14	CASRGQDNTGELFF
TRBV2	TRBJ2-7	NA	14	CASSEGTGVYEQYF
TRBV4-1	TRBJ2-5	once	15	CASSQDDTVWETQYF
TRBV9	TRBJ2-1	NA	15	CASSVSRGTYNEQFF
TRBV5-1	TRBJ2-1	NA	17	CASSLGPGGRSRNEQFF
TRBV12-3/TRBV12-4	TRBJ1-1	few	12	CASKPSVTEAFF
TRBV27	TRBJ1-6	NA	17	CASSLSRDSTYNSPLHF
TRBV28	TRBJ2-7	once	14	CASSLGQAGYEQYF
TRBV9	TRBJ1-1	NA	16	CASSVGGTGGITEAFF
TRBV5-1	TRBJ2-7	NA	14	CASSLGVGEGEQYF
TRBV6-6	TRBJ2-3	NA	15	CASSYSSGRSDTQYF
TRBV5-1	TRBJ1-4	NA	13	CASAGETNEKLFF
TRBV3-1/TRBV3-2	TRBJ2-7	NA	14	CASSQDRTGDPQYF
TRBV5-1	TRBJ2-5	NA	15	CASSLGTTGPETQYF
TRBV5-1	TRBJ1-5	NA	13	CASSDRPNQPQHF
TRBV6-5	TRBJ2-3	NA	16	CASSYSQRGPSDTQYF
TRBV5-1	TRBJ2-5	NA	16	CASSKQTRSGEETQYF
TRBV24-1	TRBJ1-2	NA	17	CATSDLDDTLARYGYTF
TRBV7-6	TRBJ2-2	NA	16	CASSSRQGLNTGELFF
TRBV5-1	TRBJ1-1	NA	13	CATAAGQASEAFF